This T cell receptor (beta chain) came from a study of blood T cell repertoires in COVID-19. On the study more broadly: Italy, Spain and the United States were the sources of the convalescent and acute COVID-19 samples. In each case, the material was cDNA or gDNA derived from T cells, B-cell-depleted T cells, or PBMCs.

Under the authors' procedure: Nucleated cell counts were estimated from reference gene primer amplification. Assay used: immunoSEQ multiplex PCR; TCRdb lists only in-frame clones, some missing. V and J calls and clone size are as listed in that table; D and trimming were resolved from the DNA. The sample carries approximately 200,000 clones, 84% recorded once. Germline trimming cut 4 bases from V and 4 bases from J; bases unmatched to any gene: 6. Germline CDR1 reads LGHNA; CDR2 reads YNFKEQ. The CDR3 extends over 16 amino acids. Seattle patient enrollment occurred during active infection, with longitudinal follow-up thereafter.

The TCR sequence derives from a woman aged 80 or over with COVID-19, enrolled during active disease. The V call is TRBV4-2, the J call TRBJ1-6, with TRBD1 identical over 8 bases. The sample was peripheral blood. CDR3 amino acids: CASSPSRQGYNSPLHF. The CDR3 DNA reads TGTGCCAGCAGCCCGAGCCGACAGGGGTATAATTCACCCCTCCACTTT.